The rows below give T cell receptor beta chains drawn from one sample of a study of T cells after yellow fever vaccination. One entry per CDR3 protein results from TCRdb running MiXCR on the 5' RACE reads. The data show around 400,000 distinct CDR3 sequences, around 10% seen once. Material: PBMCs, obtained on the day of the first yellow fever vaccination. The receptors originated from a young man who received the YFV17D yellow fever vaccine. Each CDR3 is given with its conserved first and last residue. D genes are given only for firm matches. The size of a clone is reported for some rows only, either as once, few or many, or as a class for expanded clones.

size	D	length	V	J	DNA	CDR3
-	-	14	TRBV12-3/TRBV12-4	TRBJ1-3	TGTGCCAGCACCACCGGGTCCCCCGAGGACACCATATATTTT	CASTTGSPEDTIYF
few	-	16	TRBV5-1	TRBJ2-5	TGCGCCAGCAGCTTGGGAGGGGGGCCGGACCAAGAGACCCAGTACTTC	CASSLGGGPDQETQYF
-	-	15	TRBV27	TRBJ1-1	TGTGCCAGCAGTTTATCGTTACAGCCGAACACTGAAGCTTTCTTT	CASSLSLQPNTEAFF
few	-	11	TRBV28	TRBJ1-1	TGTGCCAGCAGGTGGGGGACAAAAGCTTTCTTT	CASRWGTKAFF
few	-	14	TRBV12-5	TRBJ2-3	TGTGCTAGTGGTTTAGCAGGGAGAGGCTATACGCAGTATTTT	CASGLAGRGYTQYF
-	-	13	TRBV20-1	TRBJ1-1	TGCAGTGTTCTACTCTTTATGAACACTGAAGCTTTCTTT	CSVLLFMNTEAFF
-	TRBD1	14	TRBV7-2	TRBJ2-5	TGTGCCAGCAGCGCCAGGGACAGGGGGGAGACCCAGTACTTC	CASSARDRGETQYF
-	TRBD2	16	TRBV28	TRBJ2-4	TGTGCCAGTCTGGAGGCGGGGGGGCCAGGCAAAAACATTCAGTACTTC	CASLEAGGPGKNIQYF
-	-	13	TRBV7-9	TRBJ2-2	TGTGCCAGCAGCTTTGAGGGGGACGGGGAGCTGTTTTTT	CASSFEGDGELFF
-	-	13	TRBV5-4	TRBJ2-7	TGTGCCAGCAGCCTTAGCCACTCCTACGAGCAGTACTTC	CASSLSHSYEQYF
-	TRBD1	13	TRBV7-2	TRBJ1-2	TGTGCCAGCAGCTACGACAGGGGAGATGGCTACACCTTC	CASSYDRGDGYTF
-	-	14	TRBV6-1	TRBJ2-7	TGTGCCAGCAGTACGACAGGACGGCCCTACGAGCAGTACTTC	CASSTTGRPYEQYF
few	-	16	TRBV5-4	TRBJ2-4	TGTGCCAGCAGCTTGCTTGAAGCATCAGCCAAAAACATTCAGTACTTC	CASSLLEASAKNIQYF
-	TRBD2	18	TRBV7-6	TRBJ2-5	TGTGCCAGCAGCTTAGCAGCGGGGGGCCGGGGGTACCAAGAGACCCAGTACTTC	CASSLAAGGRGYQETQYF
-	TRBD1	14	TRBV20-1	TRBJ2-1	TGCAGTGCTAGAAGGGACAGGGCCTACAATGAGCAGTTCTTC	CSARRDRAYNEQFF
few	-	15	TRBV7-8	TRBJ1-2	TGTGCCAGCAGCTGGGAACGGATTGCTAACTATGGCTACACCTTC	CASSWERIANYGYTF
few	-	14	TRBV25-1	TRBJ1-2	TGTGCCAGCAGTCCTAGATGGGAAAACTATGGCTACACCTTC	CASSPRWENYGYTF
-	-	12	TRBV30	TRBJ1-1	TGTGCCCTACAGTTAGTTTACACTGAAGCTTTCTTT	CALQLVYTEAFF
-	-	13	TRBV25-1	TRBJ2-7	TGTGCCAGCAGTTCCCGTGGCTCCTACGAGCAGTACTTC	CASSSRGSYEQYF
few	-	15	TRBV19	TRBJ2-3	TGTGCCAGTCGCGGGGGCCTAAACCGCACAGATACGCAGTATTTT	CASRGGLNRTDTQYF
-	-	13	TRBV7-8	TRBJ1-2	TGTGCCAGCAGCTTAGACCCTAACTATGGCTACACCTTC	CASSLDPNYGYTF
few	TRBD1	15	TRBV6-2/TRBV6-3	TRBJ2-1	TGTGCCAGCAGTTACGGACAGGGCCGCCAAGGTGAGCAGTTCTTC	CASSYGQGRQGEQFF
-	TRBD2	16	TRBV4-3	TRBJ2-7	TGCGCCAGCAGCCAAGGCAGGACTAGCGGGGAGTACGAGCAGTACTTC	CASSQGRTSGEYEQYF
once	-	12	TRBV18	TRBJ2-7	TGTGCCAGCTCACCGGGGGGTAACGAGCAGTACTTC	CASSPGGNEQYF
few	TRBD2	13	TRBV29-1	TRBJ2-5	TGCAGCGTGCAACTAGCGGGGCGGGAGACCCAGTACTTC	CSVQLAGRETQYF
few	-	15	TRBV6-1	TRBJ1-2	TGTGCCAGCGGTAGGGACCCCCGAACTAACTATGGCTACACCTTC	CASGRDPRTNYGYTF
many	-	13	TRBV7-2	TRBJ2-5	TGTGCCAGCAGTAGGGGGGTCCAAGAGACCCAGTACTTC	CASSRGVQETQYF
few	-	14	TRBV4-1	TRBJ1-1	TGCGCCAGCAGCCGGCAGGGCTTGGGAACTGAAGCTTTCTTT	CASSRQGLGTEAFF
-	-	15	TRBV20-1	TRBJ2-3	TGCAGTGCTAGAGATTTTTTAGCGGGCACAGATACGCAGTATTTT	CSARDFLAGTDTQYF
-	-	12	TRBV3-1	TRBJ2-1	TGTGCCAGCAGCCAAGGCGTAGGGGGGCAGTTCTTC	CASSQGVGGQFF
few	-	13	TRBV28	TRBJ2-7	TGTGCCAGCAGTTTCGGGGGGCGTTACGAGCAGTACTTC	CASSFGGRYEQYF
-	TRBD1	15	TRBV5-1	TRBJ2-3	TGCGCCAGCAGCCCCCGACAGGGAAACACAGATACGCAGTATTTT	CASSPRQGNTDTQYF
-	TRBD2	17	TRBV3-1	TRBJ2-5	TGTGCCAGCAGCCAAGAACCGGGACTAGCGGCTCTAGGGACCCAGTACTTC	CASSQEPGLAALGTQYF
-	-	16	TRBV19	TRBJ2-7	TGTGCCAGTAGTATAGGTAGGGACGGACCCTCCTACGAGCAGTACTTC	CASSIGRDGPSYEQYF
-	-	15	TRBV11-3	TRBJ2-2	TGTGCCAGCAGGCTGGACAGCGCGAACACCGGGGAGCTGTTTTTT	CASRLDSANTGELFF
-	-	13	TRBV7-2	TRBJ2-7	TGTGCCAGCAGCCCCGGACGGCTATACGAGCAGTACTTC	CASSPGRLYEQYF
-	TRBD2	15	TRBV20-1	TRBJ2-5	TGCAGTGCTGGACTAGCGGGGGGGGGACAAGAGACCCAGTACTTC	CSAGLAGGGQETQYF
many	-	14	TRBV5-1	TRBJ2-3	TGCGCCAGCAGCCCCTTACAGGGAGAAGATACGCAGTATTTT	CASSPLQGEDTQYF
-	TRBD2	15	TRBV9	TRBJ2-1	TGTGCCAGCAGCGTAGGAAGCGGGGTCGGTATGGTGCAGTTCTTC	CASSVGSGVGMVQFF
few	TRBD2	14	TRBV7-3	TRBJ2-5	TGTGCCAGCAGCCCGAGCGGGGCGCGAGAGACCCAGTACTTC	CASSPSGARETQYF
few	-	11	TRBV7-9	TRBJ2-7	TGTGCCAGCAGCGCCTCTTGGGAGCAGTACTTC	CASSASWEQYF
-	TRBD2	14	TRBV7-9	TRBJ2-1	TGTGCCAGCAGCTCCCTGGGGACTAGCAGCGAGCAGTTCTTC	CASSSLGTSSEQFF
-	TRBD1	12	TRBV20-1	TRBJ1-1	TGCAGTGCTAGACCCGGGGACAGAGAAGCTTTCTTT	CSARPGDREAFF
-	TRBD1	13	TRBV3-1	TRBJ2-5	TGTGCCAGCAGCCAAGATGACAGGGGGGCCCAGTACTTC	CASSQDDRGAQYF
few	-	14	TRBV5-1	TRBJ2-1	TGCGCCAGCGCAGGGTCCTCCGCCGTGAATGAGCAGTTCTTC	CASAGSSAVNEQFF
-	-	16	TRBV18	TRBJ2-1	TGTGCCAGCTCACCAAGTGGACCCGGGATTTACAATGAGCAGTTCTTC	CASSPSGPGIYNEQFF
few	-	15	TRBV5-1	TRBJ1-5	TGCGCCAGCATCAATATTCAGGGTCGCAATCAGCCCCAGCATTTT	CASINIQGRNQPQHF
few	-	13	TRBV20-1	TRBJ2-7	TGCAGTGCTAGTTCGGGAATCGGCTACGAGCAGTACTTC	CSASSGIGYEQYF
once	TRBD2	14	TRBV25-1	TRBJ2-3	TGTGCCAGCAGTCCCCAGCGGGGGGGTTATACGCAGTATTTT	CASSPQRGGYTQYF
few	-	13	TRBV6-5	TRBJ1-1	TGTGCCAGCAGTTACTCCCAGGGGACTGAAGCTTTCTTT	CASSYSQGTEAFF
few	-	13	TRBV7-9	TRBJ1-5	TGTGCCAGCAGCTTGGAGAAGGAACAGCCCCAGCATTTT	CASSLEKEQPQHF
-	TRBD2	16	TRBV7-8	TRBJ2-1	TGTGCCAGCAGCTCCACTAGCGGCCGCTCCTACAATGAGCAGTTCTTC	CASSSTSGRSYNEQFF
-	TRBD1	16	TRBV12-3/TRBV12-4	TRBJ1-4	TGTGCCAGCAGCAGGGACAGGTTTCCGATGAATGAAAAACTGTTTTTT	CASSRDRFPMNEKLFF
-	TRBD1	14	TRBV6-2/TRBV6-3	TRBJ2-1	TGTGCCAGCAGTTATAGACAGGGAGTAAGTGAGCAGTTCTTC	CASSYRQGVSEQFF
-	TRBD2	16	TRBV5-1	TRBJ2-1	TGCGCCAGCAGCTTGGAAAGGACTAGCGGGGTTGGTGAGCAGTTCTTC	CASSLERTSGVGEQFF
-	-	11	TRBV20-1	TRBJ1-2	TGCAGTGCCCCGAGAGGGCCTGGCTACACCTTC	CSAPRGPGYTF
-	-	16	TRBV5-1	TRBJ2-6	TGCGCCAGCAGCTCATACCAGAGCTCTGGGGCCAACGTCCTGACTTTC	CASSSYQSSGANVLTF
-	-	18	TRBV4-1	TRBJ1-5	TGCGCCAGCAGCCAATTTGGGGACCGCGTCGAGGGTAATCAGCCCCAGCATTTT	CASSQFGDRVEGNQPQHF
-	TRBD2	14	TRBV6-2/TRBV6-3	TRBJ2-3	TGTGCCCCTGTAGTGAAGCGGGGCCAGGATACGCAGTATTTT	CAPVVKRGQDTQYF